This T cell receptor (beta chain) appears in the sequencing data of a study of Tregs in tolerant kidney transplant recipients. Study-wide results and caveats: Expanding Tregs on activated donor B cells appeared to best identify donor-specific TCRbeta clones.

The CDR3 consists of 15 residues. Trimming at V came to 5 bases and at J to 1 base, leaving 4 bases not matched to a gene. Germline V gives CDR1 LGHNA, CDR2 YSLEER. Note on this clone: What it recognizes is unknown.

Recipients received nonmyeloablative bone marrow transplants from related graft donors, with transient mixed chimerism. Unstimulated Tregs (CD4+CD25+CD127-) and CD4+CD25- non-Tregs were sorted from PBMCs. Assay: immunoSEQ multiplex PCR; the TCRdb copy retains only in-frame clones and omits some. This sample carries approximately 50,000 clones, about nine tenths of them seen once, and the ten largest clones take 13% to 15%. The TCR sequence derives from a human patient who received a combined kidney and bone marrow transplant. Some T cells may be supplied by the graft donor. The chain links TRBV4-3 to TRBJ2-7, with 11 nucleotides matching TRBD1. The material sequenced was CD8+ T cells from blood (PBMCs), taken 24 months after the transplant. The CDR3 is CASSKGTGGSYEQYF. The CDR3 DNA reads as TGCGCCAGCAGCAAAGGGACAGGGGGATCCTACGAGCAGTACTTC.